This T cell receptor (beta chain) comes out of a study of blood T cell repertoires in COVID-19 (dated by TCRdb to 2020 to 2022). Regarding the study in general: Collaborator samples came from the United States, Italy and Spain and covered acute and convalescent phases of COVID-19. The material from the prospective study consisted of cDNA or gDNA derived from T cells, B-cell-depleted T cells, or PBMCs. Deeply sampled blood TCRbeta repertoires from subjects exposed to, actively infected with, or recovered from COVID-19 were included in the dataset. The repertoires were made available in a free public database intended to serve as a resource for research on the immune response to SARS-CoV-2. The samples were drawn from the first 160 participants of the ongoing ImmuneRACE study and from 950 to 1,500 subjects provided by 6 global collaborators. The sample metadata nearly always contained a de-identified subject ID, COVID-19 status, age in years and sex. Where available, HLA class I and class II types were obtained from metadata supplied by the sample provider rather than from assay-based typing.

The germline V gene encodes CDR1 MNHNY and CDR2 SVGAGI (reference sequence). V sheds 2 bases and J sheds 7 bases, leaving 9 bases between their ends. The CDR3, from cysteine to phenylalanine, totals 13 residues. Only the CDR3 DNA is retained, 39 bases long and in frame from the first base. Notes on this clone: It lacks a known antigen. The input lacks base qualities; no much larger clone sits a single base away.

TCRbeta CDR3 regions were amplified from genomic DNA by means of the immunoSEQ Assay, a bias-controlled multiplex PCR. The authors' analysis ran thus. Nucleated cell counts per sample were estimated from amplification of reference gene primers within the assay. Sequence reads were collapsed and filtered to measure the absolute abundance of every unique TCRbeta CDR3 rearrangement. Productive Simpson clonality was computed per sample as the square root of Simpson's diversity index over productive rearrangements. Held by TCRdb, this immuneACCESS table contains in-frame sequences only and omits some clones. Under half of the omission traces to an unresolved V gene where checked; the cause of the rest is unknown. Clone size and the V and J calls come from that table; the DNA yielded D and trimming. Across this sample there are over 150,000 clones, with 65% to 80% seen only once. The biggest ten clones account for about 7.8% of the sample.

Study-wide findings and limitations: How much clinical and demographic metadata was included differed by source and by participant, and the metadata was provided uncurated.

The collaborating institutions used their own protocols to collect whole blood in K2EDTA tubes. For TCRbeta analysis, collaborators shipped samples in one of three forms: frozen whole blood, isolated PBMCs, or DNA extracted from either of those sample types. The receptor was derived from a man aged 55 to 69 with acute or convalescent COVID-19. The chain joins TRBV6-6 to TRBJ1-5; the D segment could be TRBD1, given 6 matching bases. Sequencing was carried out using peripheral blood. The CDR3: CASSYGGPQPQHF. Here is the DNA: TGTGCCAGCAGTTACGGGGGCCCCCAGCCCCAGCATTTT.